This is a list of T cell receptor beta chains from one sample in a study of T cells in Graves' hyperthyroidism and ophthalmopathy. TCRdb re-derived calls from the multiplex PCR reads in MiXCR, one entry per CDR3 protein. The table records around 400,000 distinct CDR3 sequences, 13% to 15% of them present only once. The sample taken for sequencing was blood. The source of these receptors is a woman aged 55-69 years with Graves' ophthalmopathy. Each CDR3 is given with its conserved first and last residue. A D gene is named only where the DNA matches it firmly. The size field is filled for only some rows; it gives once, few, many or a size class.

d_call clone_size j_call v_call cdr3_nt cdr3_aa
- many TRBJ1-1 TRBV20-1 TGCAGTGCTAGTACAGGAATGAACACTGAAGCTTTCTTT CSASTGMNTEAFF
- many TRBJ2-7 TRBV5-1 TGCGCCAGCAGCTTCAACAGGCTCACCTACGAGCAGTACTTC CASSFNRLTYEQYF
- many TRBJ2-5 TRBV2 TGTGCCAGCAGTGAACCGGGACGACCAATGGAGACCCAGTACTTC CASSEPGRPMETQYF
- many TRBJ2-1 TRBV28 TGTGCCAGCAGTTCTCCTGCCTCAGGGCGGAATGAGCAGTTCTTC CASSSPASGRNEQFF
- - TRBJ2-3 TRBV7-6 TGTGCCAGCAGCCCCCCCGGGAGCGGGAGCACAGATACGCAGTATTTT CASSPPGSGSTDTQYF
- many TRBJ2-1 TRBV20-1 TGCAGTGCTGCAAACCGTGAAGGCGGGCAGTTCTTC CSAANREGGQFF
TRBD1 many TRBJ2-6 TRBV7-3 TGTGCCAGCAGCCCACCAGGGGGCTCTGGGGCCAACGTCCTGACTTTC CASSPPGGSGANVLTF
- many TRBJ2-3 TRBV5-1 TGCGCCAGCAGCTTACAGGGGAGGGTCACAGATACGCAGTATTTT CASSLQGRVTDTQYF
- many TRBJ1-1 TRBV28 TGTGCCAGCAGTTCTGGCCCGAAGAACACTGAAGCTTTCTTT CASSSGPKNTEAFF
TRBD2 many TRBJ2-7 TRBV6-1 TGTGCCAGCAGTAAGGGACTAGCGCTCTACGAGCAGTACTTC CASSKGLALYEQYF
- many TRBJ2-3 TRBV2 TGTGCCAGCAGAAATGGGCCCTCGTTGACAGATACGCAGTATTTT CASRNGPSLTDTQYF
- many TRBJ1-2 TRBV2 TGTGCCAGCAGTGACAGGATAATAAACTATGGCTACACCTTC CASSDRIINYGYTF
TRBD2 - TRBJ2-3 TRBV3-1 TGTGCCAGCATCGACAGCGGGAGAGGTAGCACAGATACGCAGTATTTT CASIDSGRGSTDTQYF
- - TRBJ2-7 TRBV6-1 TGTGCCAGCAGTGAGATAGGGGTTCAGCAGTACTTC CASSEIGVQQYF
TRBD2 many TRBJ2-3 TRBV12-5 TGTGCTAGTGGGAACCCGGGGGGGACGCCAGATACGCAGTATTTT CASGNPGGTPDTQYF
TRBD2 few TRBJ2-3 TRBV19 TGTGCCAGTAGTGGCCTAGCGGGAGGGAAAAAGACAGATACGCAGTATTTT CASSGLAGGKKTDTQYF
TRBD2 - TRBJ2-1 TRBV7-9 TGTGCCAGCACACCCGATCTAGCGGGAAATAATGAGCAGTTCTTC CASTPDLAGNNEQFF
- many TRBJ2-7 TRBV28 TGTGCCAGCATCACCCCAGGCAGTTCCTACGAGCAGTACTTC CASITPGSSYEQYF
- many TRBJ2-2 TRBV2 TGTGCCAGCAGGGGTGCGAACACCGGGGAGCTGTTTTTT CASRGANTGELFF
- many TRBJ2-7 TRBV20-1 TGCAGTGCTAGAGTACTAGCTGTCGACGAGCAGTACTTC CSARVLAVDEQYF
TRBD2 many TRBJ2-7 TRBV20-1 TGCAGTGCTCAGGGACTAGCGGGAGGGATCTACTCTCTTTCCTACGAGCAGTACTTC CSAQGLAGGIYSLSYEQYF
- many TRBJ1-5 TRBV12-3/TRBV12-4 TGTGCCAGCAGCGAATCAGTGGATCAGCCCCAGCATTTT CASSESVDQPQHF
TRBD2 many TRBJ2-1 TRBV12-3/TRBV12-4 TGTGCCAGCAGTGCGGGGACTAGCGCCGATGAGCAGTTCTTC CASSAGTSADEQFF
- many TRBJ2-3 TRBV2 TGTGCCAGCTGGCCCCACAGCGATACGCAGTATTTT CASWPHSDTQYF
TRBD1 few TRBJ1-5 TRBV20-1 TGCAGTGCGAGACAGGGAGGTCGCAATCAGCCCCAGCATTTT CSARQGGRNQPQHF
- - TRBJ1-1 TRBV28 TGTGCCAGCAGTTTAGGACAGACCACTGAAGCTTTCTTT CASSLGQTTEAFF
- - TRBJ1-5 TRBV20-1 TGCAGTGCTAGAGGGGGGGTACGCTTGGGGCAGCCCCAGCATTTT CSARGGVRLGQPQHF
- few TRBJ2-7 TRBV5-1 TGCGCCAGCAGCTTGGGTACTATTTTGACCTACGAGCAGTACTTC CASSLGTILTYEQYF
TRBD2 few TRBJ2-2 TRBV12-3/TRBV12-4 TGTGCCAGCAGTTTAACTAGCGGGAGCTCCGGTGGGGAGCTGTTTTTT CASSLTSGSSGGELFF
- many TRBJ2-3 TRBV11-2 TGTGCCAGCAGCCGACTCTGGTCTAGCACAGATACGCAGTATTTT CASSRLWSSTDTQYF
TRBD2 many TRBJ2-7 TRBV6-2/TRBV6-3 TGTGCCAGCAGTTACTCTACTAGCGGGTCCTACGAGCAGTACTTC CASSYSTSGSYEQYF
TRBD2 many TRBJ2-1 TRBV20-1 TGCAGTGCCGAAGGACTAGCAATATACAATGAGCAGTTCTTC CSAEGLAIYNEQFF
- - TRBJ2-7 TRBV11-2 TGTGCCAGCAGCCCCCCCTTCCCCCCTCTATCCTATGGCTCCTACGAGCAGTACTTC CASSPPFPPLSYGSYEQYF
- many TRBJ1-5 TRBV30 TGTGCCTGGAGCCAGGGTAGCAATCAGCCCCAGCATTTT CAWSQGSNQPQHF
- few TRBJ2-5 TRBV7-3 TGTGCCAGCAGCTTGGGGAGTACTGGGGGAGGAGAGACCCAGTACTTC CASSLGSTGGGETQYF
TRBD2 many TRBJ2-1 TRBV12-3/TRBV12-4 TGTGCCAGCAGTTTTCTGGGACTAGCGGGTGAAAATGAGCAGTTCTTC CASSFLGLAGENEQFF
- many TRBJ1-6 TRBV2 TGTGCCAGCAGCTTCATGGGACTCACTAATTCACCCCTCCACTTT CASSFMGLTNSPLHF
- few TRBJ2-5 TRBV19 TGTGCCAGTAGTCCGGGTTGGCCTCAAGAGACCCAGTACTTC CASSPGWPQETQYF
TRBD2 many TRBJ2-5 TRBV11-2 TGTGCCAGCAGCGTTAGGGGAGGACGGGAGGGTTACCAAGAGACCCAGTACTTC CASSVRGGREGYQETQYF
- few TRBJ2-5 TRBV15 TGTGCCACCAGCCTAGGACCCGTCGGCGGTCGGGGAGAGACCCAGTACTTC CATSLGPVGGRGETQYF
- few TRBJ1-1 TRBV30 TGTGCCTGGACGCGCAGGGAGGATACTGAAGCTTTCTTT CAWTRREDTEAFF
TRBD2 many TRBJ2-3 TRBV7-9 TGTGCCAGCAGCAGACCAACAGCGGGAGGCACAGATACGCAGTATTTT CASSRPTAGGTDTQYF
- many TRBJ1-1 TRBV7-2 TGTGCCAGCAACTCCGACAGATGGAACACTGAAGCTTTCTTT CASNSDRWNTEAFF
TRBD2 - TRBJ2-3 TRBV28 TGTGCCAGCAGTTCCCGGACTAGCGGGAGGGCCGAGTATACGCAGTATTTT CASSSRTSGRAEYTQYF
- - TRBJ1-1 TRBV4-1 TGCGCCAGCAGCCTGAGGGCCGGGGAGGGTGAAGCTTTCTTT CASSLRAGEGEAFF